Below, 2 T cell receptor beta chains from the same sample are listed, as sequenced in a study of Graves' ophthalmopathy and Graves' hyperthyroidism. RNA served as the template for amplifying TCR beta CDR3 regions. RT-PCR in the first round used HTBI primers; a second-round multiplex PCR followed. TCRdb recomputed calls from the multiplex PCR reads with MiXCR, one row per CDR3 protein. The repertoire includes hundreds of thousands of distinct CDR3 sequences, roughly 39% of them detected once, and over 2.5% sits in the top ten. Sequenced sample: peripheral blood. The receptors shown here come from an adult man with Graves' ophthalmopathy.

This clonotype was detected many times. The chain has TRBV25-1 and TRBJ2-7; D is unresolved. Trimming shortened V by 3 bases and J by 7 bases, and 13 bases separated the two germline ends. This CDR3 comprises 13 residues. The germline gives CDR1 MGHDK, CDR2 SYGVNS. The CDR3 region is CASSDANTREQYF. The CDR3 bases are TGTGCCAGCAGTGACGCGAATACACGGGAGCAGTACTTC.

This clonotype turned up a few times. The rearrangement joins TRBV7-2 to TRBJ2-5; TRBD2 matches at 11 bases. Germline-derived CDR1 and CDR2 are SGHTA and FQGNSA. Trimming at V came to 5 bases and at J to 6 bases, leaving 14 bases not matched to a gene. This CDR3 is built from 17 residues. CDR3 nucleotide sequence: TGTGCCAGCAGCCACTACCCTTCGGGACTAGCGGATAAGACCCAGTACTTC. It translates to CASSHYPSGLADKTQYF.